These T cell receptor beta chains were read from a single sample in a study of blood T cell repertoires in COVID-19. TCRdb's copy holds only in-frame clones and misses some; the assay was immunoSEQ multiplex PCR. The sample has 100,000 to 150,000 clones, roughly 79% seen once. Material for sequencing was peripheral blood. These receptors came from a man aged 65-85 years with acute or convalescent COVID-19. Both conserved end residues are part of each CDR3. The D gene is left open where the match is weak. Clone size is given for some rows only: seen once, a few or many times, or a class if the clone is expanded.

clone size: .
V gene: TRBV19
J gene: TRBJ2-1
D gene: .
CDR3 protein: CASSITRGSDEQFF
CDR3 DNA: TGTGCCAGTAGTATAACCAGGGGCTCCGATGAGCAGTTCTTC

clone size: few
V gene: TRBV6-5
J gene: TRBJ2-1
D gene: .
CDR3 protein: CASSYRNEQFF
CDR3 DNA: TGTGCCAGCAGTTACCGCAATGAGCAGTTCTTC

clone size: .
V gene: TRBV3-1/TRBV3-2
J gene: TRBJ2-1
D gene: .
CDR3 protein: CASSRGAGAYNEQFF
CDR3 DNA: TGTGCCAGCAGCCGTGGGGCGGGGGCGTACAATGAGCAGTTCTTC

clone size: few
V gene: TRBV14
J gene: TRBJ1-6
D gene: .
CDR3 protein: CASSSHNGYNSPLHF
CDR3 DNA: TGTGCCAGCAGCTCCCATAACGGCTATAATTCACCCCTCCACTTT

clone size: .
V gene: TRBV3-1/TRBV3-2
J gene: TRBJ1-2
D gene: .
CDR3 protein: CASSQAGNYGYTF
CDR3 DNA: TGTGCCAGCAGCCAAGCAGGGAATTATGGCTACACCTTC

clone size: .
V gene: TRBV4-2
J gene: TRBJ2-7
D gene: .
CDR3 protein: CASSQDRGSSYEQYF
CDR3 DNA: TGTGCCAGCAGCCAAGACAGGGGTAGCTCCTACGAGCAGTACTTC

clone size: .
V gene: TRBV2
J gene: TRBJ1-1
D gene: TRBD1
CDR3 protein: CASNGQGPEETEAFF
CDR3 DNA: TGTGCCAGCAACGGACAGGGCCCAGAGGAAACTGAAGCTTTCTTT

clone size: .
V gene: TRBV7-2
J gene: TRBJ1-5
D gene: .
CDR3 protein: CASSLAGDQPQHF
CDR3 DNA: TGTGCCAGCAGCCTCGCGGGAGATCAGCCCCAGCATTTT

clone size: .
V gene: TRBV6-2/TRBV6-3
J gene: TRBJ2-3
D gene: .
CDR3 protein: CASSRSGSTDTQYF
CDR3 DNA: TGTGCCAGCAGCCGAAGCGGGAGCACAGATACGCAGTATTTT

clone size: once
V gene: TRBV6-2/TRBV6-3
J gene: TRBJ1-5
D gene: .
CDR3 protein: CASSGGEPQHF
CDR3 DNA: TGTGCCAGCAGCGGGGGGGAGCCCCAGCATTTT

clone size: once
V gene: TRBV3-1/TRBV3-2
J gene: TRBJ1-2
D gene: TRBD1
CDR3 protein: CASSHQPGGNYGYTF
CDR3 DNA: TGTGCCAGCAGCCACCAGCCAGGGGGCAACTATGGCTACACCTTC

clone size: .
V gene: TRBV2
J gene: TRBJ2-1
D gene: TRBD2
CDR3 protein: CASSPGLAAGNEQFF
CDR3 DNA: TGTGCCAGCAGCCCGGGACTAGCGGCCGGCAATGAGCAGTTCTTC

clone size: .
V gene: TRBV24-1
J gene: TRBJ1-5
D gene: TRBD1
CDR3 protein: CATSDAGTGGNQPQHF
CDR3 DNA: TGTGCCACCAGTGATGCCGGGACAGGGGGCAATCAGCCCCAGCATTTT

clone size: .
V gene: TRBV30
J gene: TRBJ2-7
D gene: TRBD2
CDR3 protein: CAWGLALEQYF
CDR3 DNA: TGTGCCTGGGGACTAGCGCTCGAGCAGTACTTC

clone size: .
V gene: TRBV5-1
J gene: TRBJ2-1
D gene: TRBD2
CDR3 protein: CASSLDSGGASEQFF
CDR3 DNA: TGCGCCAGCAGCTTGGATAGCGGGGGGGCGAGTGAGCAGTTCTTC

clone size: .
V gene: TRBV5-1
J gene: TRBJ2-1
D gene: .
CDR3 protein: CASSSGDGNEQFF
CDR3 DNA: TGCGCCAGCAGCTCGGGGGACGGCAATGAGCAGTTCTTC

clone size: .
V gene: TRBV6-1
J gene: TRBJ2-3
D gene: TRBD2
CDR3 protein: CASSVTRGEGTPDTQYF
CDR3 DNA: TGTGCCAGCAGTGTCACTCGGGGGGAAGGGACCCCAGATACGCAGTATTTT

clone size: .
V gene: TRBV6-5
J gene: TRBJ1-4
D gene: TRBD1
CDR3 protein: CASRDRGQEKLFF
CDR3 DNA: TGTGCCAGCAGAGACAGGGGGCAGGAAAAACTGTTTTTT

clone size: .
V gene: TRBV5-5
J gene: TRBJ1-4
D gene: TRBD1
CDR3 protein: CASSLNPTRQGATNEKLFF
CDR3 DNA: TGTGCCAGCAGCTTGAACCCCACCCGACAGGGTGCAACTAATGAAAAACTGTTTTTT

clone size: .
V gene: TRBV10-3
J gene: TRBJ2-5
D gene: TRBD1
CDR3 protein: CAISAGGQETQYF
CDR3 DNA: TGTGCCATCAGTGCAGGGGGCCAAGAGACCCAGTACTTC

clone size: few
V gene: TRBV29-1
J gene: TRBJ1-2
D gene: TRBD1
CDR3 protein: CSARTGSNYGYTF
CDR3 DNA: TGCAGCGCTCGGACAGGGTCCAACTATGGCTACACCTTC

clone size: .
V gene: TRBV27
J gene: TRBJ2-6
D gene: TRBD1
CDR3 protein: CASSLAALRTGGLSGANVLTF
CDR3 DNA: TGTGCCAGCAGTTTAGCGGCCCTCAGGACAGGGGGCCTCTCTGGGGCCAACGTCCTGACTTTC

clone size: .
V gene: TRBV9
J gene: TRBJ1-6
D gene: .
CDR3 protein: CASSVEPGRDSPLHF
CDR3 DNA: TGTGCCAGCAGCGTAGAGCCAGGGAGGGATTCACCCCTCCACTTT

clone size: .
V gene: TRBV19
J gene: TRBJ1-1
D gene: TRBD1
CDR3 protein: CASSIRGRDRGTEAFF
CDR3 DNA: TGTGCCAGTAGTATACGGGGACGGGACAGGGGCACTGAAGCTTTCTTT

clone size: .
V gene: TRBV30
J gene: TRBJ2-7
D gene: .
CDR3 protein: CAWREQGGEQYF
CDR3 DNA: TGTGCCTGGAGAGAGCAGGGAGGCGAGCAGTACTTC

clone size: .
V gene: TRBV7-2
J gene: TRBJ2-7
D gene: .
CDR3 protein: CASSLATGGTYEQYF
CDR3 DNA: TGTGCCAGCAGCTTAGCGACAGGAGGCACCTACGAGCAGTACTTC

clone size: few
V gene: TRBV7-9
J gene: TRBJ1-2
D gene: TRBD1
CDR3 protein: CASSLEEGALYGYTF
CDR3 DNA: TGTGCCAGCAGCTTAGAGGAGGGGGCGCTCTATGGCTACACCTTC

clone size: .
V gene: TRBV19
J gene: TRBJ1-2
D gene: .
CDR3 protein: CASSIAGQGTSNYGYTF
CDR3 DNA: TGTGCCAGTAGTATAGCAGGGCAGGGGACGTCAAACTATGGCTACACCTTC

clone size: .
V gene: TRBV5-6
J gene: TRBJ2-3
D gene: .
CDR3 protein: CASSLRSGLADTQYF
CDR3 DNA: TGTGCCAGCAGCTTGAGGTCCGGGTTGGCAGATACGCAGTATTTT

clone size: .
V gene: TRBV19
J gene: TRBJ1-1
D gene: TRBD1
CDR3 protein: CASARGRGRTEAFF
CDR3 DNA: TGTGCCAGTGCCCGGGGCAGGGGGCGAACTGAAGCTTTCTTT